The table lists the clone carrying this T cell receptor (beta chain) with many counts. This entry is derived from a study of T cells in Graves' hyperthyroidism and ophthalmopathy. The germline CDR1 and CDR2 sequences are MDHEN and SYDVKM. The CDR3 runs 14 residues. Trimming removed 2 bases from V and 9 bases from J, with 14 bases in between. Authors of the study amplified TCR beta CDR3 regions from RNA transcripts. HTBI primers were used for first-round RT-PCR of the TCR CDR3. TCRdb reprocessed the multiplex PCR reads with MiXCR, giving one entry per CDR3 protein. The profile shows roughly 330,000 distinct CDR3 sequences, 15% to 20% of them singletons.

The chain employs TRBV28 and TRBJ2-1, with no clear D. Source material: blood. This TCR came from a man in his thirties or forties with Graves' hyperthyroidism. The CDR3 region is CASSLLYPDFEQFF. In DNA form, the CDR3 reads TGTGCCAGCAGTTTACTATACCCCGATTTTGAGCAGTTCTTC.